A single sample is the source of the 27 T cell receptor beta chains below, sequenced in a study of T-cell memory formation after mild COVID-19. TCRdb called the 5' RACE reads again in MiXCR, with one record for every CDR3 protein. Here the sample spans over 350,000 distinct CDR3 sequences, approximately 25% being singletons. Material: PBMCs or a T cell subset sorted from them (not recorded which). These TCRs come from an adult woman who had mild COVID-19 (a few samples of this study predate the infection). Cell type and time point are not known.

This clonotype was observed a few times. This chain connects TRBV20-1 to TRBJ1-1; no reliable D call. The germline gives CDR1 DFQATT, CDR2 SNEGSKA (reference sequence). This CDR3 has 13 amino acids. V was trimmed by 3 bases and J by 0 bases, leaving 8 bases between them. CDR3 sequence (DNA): TGCAGTGCTAGCCCCCGAGTGAACACTGAAGCTTTCTTT. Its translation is CSASPRVNTEAFF.

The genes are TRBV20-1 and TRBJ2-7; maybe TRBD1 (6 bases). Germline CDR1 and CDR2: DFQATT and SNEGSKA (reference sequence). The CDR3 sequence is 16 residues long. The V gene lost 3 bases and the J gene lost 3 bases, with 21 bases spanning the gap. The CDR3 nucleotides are TGCAGTGCTAGGGATTCCCAAACAGGGAGAGGCTACGAGCAGTACTTC. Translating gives CSARDSQTGRGYEQYF.

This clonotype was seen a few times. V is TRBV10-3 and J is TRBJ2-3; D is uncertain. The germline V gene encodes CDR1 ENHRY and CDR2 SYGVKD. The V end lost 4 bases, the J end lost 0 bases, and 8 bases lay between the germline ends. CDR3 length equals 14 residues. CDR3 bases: TGTGCCATCAGTGGAGAGGATAGCACAGATACGCAGTATTTT. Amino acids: CAISGEDSTDTQYF.

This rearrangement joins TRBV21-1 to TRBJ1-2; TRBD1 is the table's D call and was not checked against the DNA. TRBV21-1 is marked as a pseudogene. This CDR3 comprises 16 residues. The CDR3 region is CASSKCGQEGNYGYTF. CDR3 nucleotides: TGTGCCAGCAGCAAATGTGGACAGGAGGGTAACTATGGCTACACCTTC.

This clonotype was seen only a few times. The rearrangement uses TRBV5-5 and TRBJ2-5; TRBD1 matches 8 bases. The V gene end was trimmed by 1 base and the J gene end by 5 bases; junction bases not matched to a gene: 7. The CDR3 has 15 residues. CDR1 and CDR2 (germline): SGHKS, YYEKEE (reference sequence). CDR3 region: CASSLYQGARETQYF. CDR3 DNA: TGTGCCAGCAGCTTGTATCAGGGGGCGAGGGAGACCCAGTACTTC. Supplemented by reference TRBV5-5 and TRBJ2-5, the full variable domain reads DAGVTQSPTHLIKTRGQQVTLRCSPISGHKSVSWYQQVLGQGPQFIFQYYEKEERGRGNFPDRFSARQFPNYSSELNVNALLLGDSALYLCASSLYQGARETQYFGPGTRLLVL.

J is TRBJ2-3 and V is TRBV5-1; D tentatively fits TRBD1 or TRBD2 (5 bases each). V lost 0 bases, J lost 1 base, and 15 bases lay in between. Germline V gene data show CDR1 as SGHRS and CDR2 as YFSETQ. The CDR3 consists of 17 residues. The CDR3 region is CASSLVVGTGRTDTQYF. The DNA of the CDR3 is TGCGCCAGCAGCTTGGTCGTGGGGACGGGGCGCACAGATACGCAGTATTTT.

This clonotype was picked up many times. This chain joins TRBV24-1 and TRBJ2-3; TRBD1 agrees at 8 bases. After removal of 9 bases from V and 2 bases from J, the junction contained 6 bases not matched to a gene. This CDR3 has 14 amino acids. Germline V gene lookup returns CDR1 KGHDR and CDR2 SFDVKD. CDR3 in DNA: TGTGCCACCCGACAGGGGCAGTTCACAGATACGCAGTATTTT. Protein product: CATRQGQFTDTQYF.

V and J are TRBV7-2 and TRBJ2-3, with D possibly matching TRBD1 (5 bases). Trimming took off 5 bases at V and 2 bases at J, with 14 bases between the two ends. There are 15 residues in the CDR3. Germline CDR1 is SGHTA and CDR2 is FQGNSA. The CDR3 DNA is TGTGCCAGCAGCAAGAAGGGGTTCGACACAGATACGCAGTATTTT. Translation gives CASSKKGFDTDTQYF.

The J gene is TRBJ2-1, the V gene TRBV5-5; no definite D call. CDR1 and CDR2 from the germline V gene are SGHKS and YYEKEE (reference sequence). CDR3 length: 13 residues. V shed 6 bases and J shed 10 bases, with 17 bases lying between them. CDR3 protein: CASTTWVGSEQFF. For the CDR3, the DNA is TGTGCCAGCACCACCTGGGTGGGGTCCGAGCAGTTCTTC.

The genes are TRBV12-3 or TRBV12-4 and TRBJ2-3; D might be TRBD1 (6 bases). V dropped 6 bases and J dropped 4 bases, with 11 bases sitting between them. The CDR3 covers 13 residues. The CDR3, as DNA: TGTGCCAGCAGAACGGGACACGCAGATACGCAGTATTTT. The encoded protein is CASRTGHADTQYF.

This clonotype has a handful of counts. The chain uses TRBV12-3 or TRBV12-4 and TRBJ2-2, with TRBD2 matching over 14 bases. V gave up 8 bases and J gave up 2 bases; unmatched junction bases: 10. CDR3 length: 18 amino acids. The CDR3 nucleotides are TGTGCCAGCTCCCGGCCGGGACTAGCGGGAGTAAACACCGGGGAGCTGTTTTTT. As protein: CASSRPGLAGVNTGELFF.

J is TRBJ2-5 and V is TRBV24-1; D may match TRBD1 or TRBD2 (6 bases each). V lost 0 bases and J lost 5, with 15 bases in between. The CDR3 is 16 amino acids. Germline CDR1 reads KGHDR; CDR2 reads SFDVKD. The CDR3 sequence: CATSDLTRGGDETQYF. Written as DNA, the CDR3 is TGTGCCACCAGTGATTTGACCAGGGGAGGTGACGAGACCCAGTACTTC.

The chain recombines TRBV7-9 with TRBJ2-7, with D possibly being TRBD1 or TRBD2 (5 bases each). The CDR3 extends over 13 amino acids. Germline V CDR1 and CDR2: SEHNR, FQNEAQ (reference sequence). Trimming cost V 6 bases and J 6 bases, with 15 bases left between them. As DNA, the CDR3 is TGTGCCAGCAGATCTGGGACCCCCGGCGAGCAGTACTTC. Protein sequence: CASRSGTPGEQYF. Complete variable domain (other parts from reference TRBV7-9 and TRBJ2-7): DTGVSQNPRHKITKRGQNVTFRCDPISEHNRLYWYRQTLGQGPEFLTYFQNEAQLEKSRLLSDRFSAERPKGSFSTLEIQRTEQGDSAMYLCASRSGTPGEQYFGPGTRLTVT.

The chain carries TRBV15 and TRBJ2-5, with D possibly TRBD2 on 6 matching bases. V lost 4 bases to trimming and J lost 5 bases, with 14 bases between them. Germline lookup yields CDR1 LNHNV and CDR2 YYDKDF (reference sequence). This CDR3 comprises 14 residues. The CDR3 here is CATSIGGVGETQYF. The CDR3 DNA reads TGTGCCACCAGCATCGGCGGGGTCGGGGAGACCCAGTACTTC.

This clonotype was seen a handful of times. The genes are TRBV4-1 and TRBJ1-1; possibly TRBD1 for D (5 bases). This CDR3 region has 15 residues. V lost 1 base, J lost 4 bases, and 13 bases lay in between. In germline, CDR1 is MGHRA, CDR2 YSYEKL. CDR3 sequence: CASSQVEGRGTEAFF. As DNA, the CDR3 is TGCGCCAGCAGCCAAGTAGAAGGGAGGGGCACTGAAGCTTTCTTT.

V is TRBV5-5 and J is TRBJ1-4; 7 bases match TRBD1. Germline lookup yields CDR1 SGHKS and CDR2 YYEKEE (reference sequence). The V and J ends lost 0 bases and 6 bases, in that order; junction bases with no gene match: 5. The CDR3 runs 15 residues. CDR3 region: CASSLAGQGDEKLFF. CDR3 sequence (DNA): TGTGCCAGCAGCTTGGCGGGGCAGGGGGATGAAAAACTGTTTTTT. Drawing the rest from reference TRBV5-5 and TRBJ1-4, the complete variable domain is DAGVTQSPTHLIKTRGQQVTLRCSPISGHKSVSWYQQVLGQGPQFIFQYYEKEERGRGNFPDRFSARQFPNYSSELNVNALLLGDSALYLCASSLAGQGDEKLFFGSGTQLSVL.

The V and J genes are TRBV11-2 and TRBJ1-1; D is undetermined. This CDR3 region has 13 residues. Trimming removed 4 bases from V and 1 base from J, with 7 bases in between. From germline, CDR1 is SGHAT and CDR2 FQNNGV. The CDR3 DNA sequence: TGTGCCAGCAGCTGGCAGCAGAACACTGAAGCTTTCTTT. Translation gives CASSWQQNTEAFF.

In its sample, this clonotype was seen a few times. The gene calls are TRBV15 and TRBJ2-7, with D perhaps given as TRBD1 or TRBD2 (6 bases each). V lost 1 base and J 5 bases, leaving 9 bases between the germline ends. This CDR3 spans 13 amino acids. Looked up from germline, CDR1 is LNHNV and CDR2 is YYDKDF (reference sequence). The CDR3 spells CATSRGGAHEQYF. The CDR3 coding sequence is TGTGCCACCAGCAGAGGGGGGGCCCACGAGCAGTACTTC.

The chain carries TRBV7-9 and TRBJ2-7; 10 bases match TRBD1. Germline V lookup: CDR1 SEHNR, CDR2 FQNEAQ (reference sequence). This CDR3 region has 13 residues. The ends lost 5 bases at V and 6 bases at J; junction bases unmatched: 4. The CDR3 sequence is CASSNDRGLEQYF. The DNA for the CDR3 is TGTGCCAGCAGCAACGACAGGGGGCTCGAGCAGTACTTC.

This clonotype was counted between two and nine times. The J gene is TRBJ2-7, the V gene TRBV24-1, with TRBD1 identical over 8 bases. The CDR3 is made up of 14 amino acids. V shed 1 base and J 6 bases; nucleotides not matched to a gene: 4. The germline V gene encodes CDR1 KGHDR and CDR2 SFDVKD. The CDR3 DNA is TGTGCCACCAGTGATTTTTCAGGGGGCGGCGAGCAGTACTTC. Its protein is CATSDFSGGGEQYF.

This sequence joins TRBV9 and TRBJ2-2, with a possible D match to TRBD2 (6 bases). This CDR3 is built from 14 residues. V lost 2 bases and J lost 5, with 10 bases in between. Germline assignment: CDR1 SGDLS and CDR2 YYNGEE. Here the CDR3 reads CASSVQGGTGELFF. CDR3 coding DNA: TGTGCCAGCAGCGTTCAGGGAGGTACCGGGGAGCTGTTTTTT. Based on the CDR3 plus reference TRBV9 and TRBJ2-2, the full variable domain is DSGVTQTPKHLITATGQRVTLRCSPRSGDLSVYWYQQSLDQGLQFLIQYYNGEERAKGNILERFSAQQFPDLHSELNLSSLELGDSALYFCASSVQGGTGELFFGEGSRLTVL.

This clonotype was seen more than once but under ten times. The CDR3, as DNA: TGCAGCGTCGTCCAGGGAACGCCCTACGAGCAGTACTTC. This codes for CSVVQGTPYEQYF. The genes are TRBV29-1 and TRBJ2-7; possible D gene TRBD1, 5 bases. The CDR3 extends over 13 amino acids. CDR1 SQVTM and CDR2 ANQGSEA come from the germline V gene. V lost 6 bases to trimming and J lost 2 bases, with 14 bases between them.

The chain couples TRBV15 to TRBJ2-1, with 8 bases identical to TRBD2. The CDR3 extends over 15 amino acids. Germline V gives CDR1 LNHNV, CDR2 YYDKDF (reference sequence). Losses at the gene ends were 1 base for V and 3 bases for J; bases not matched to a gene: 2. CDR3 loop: CATSRAAGVYNEQFF. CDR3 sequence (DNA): TGTGCCACCAGCAGAGCAGCGGGAGTCTACAATGAGCAGTTCTTC. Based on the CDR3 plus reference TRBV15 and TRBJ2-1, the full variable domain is DAMVIQNPRYQVTQFGKPVTLSCSQTLNHNVMYWYQQKSSQAPKLLFHYYDKDFNNEADTPDNFQSRRPNTSFCFLDIRSPGLGDTAMYLCATSRAAGVYNEQFFGPGTRLTVL.

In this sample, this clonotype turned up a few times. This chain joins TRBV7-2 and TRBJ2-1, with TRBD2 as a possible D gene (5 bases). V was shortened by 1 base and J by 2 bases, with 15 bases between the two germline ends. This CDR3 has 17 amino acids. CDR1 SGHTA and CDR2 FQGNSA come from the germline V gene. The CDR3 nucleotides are TGTGCCAGCAGCTTAGTCCCGCGGGTTCTCCCCTACAATGAGCAGTTCTTC. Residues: CASSLVPRVLPYNEQFF.

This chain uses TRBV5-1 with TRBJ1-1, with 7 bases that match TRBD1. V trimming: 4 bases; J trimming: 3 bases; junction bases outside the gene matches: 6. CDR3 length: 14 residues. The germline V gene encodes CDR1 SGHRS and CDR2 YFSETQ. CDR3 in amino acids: CASSGQTGDTEAFF. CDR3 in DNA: TGCGCCAGCAGCGGACAAACAGGGGACACTGAAGCTTTCTTT. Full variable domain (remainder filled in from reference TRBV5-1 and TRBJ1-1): KAGVTQTPRYLIKTRGQQVTLSCSPISGHRSVSWYQQTPGQGLQFLFEYFSETQRNKGNFPGRFSGRQFSNSRSEMNVSTLELGDSALYLCASSGQTGDTEAFFGQGTRLTVV.

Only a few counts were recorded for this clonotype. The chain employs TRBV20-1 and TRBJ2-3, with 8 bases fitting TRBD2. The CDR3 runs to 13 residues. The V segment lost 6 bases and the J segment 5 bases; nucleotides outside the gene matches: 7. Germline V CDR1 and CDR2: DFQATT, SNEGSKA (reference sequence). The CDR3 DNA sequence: TGCAGTGCAGGGGGACTAGAGGTAGATACGCAGTATTTT. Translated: CSAGGLEVDTQYF.

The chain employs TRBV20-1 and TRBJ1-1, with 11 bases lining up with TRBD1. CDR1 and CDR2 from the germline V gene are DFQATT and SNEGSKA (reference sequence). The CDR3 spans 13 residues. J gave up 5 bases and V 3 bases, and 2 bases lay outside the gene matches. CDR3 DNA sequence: TGCAGTGCTAGGAGGGACAGGGGGACTGAAGCTTTCTTT. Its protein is CSARRDRGTEAFF.